These 23 T cell receptor beta chains came from one sample sequenced in a study of cytomegalovirus exposure and HLA in healthy donors. Use of 60 Vbeta and 13 Jbeta primers characterized the PCR. Sequencing used immunoSEQ multiplex PCR; TCRdb keeps in-frame clones, though not all of them. The repertoire includes 310,000 or so clones, around 90% of them detected once, and roughly 2% sits in the top ten. The sequencing sample was made of PBMCs. The receptors shown here come from a young woman in good health and CMV-seronegative.

This clone was recorded once. The chain links TRBV5-1 to TRBJ1-2; D may be TRBD1 (5 bases). The CDR3 contains 14 residues. The V and J ends lost 0 bases and 8 bases respectively, with 14 bases between them. The V gene's germline CDR1 is SGHRS and CDR2 YFSETQ. The DNA of the CDR3 is TGCGCCAGCAGCTTGGACCCGGGGGGGAGGGGCTACACCTTC. This codes for CASSLDPGGRGYTF.

The chain combines TRBV7-9 with TRBJ2-1, with TRBD2 matching over 11 bases. There are 16 residues in the CDR3. CDR1 SEHNR and CDR2 FQNEAQ come from the germline V gene (reference sequence). V shed 4 bases, J shed 3 bases, and the junction held 5 bases outside the gene matches. CDR3 protein: CASSSPLAGDYNEQFF. Here the CDR3 DNA reads TGTGCCAGCAGCTCCCCACTAGCGGGGGACTACAATGAGCAGTTCTTC.

The V gene is TRBV12-5, the J gene TRBJ1-1; TRBD1 matches 7 bases. The CDR3 covers 16 residues. CDR1 and CDR2 (germline): LGHNT, FRNRAP. J lost 1 base, V lost 7 bases, and 12 bases had no gene match. The CDR3 spells CASAPGPGGRNTEAFF. The CDR3, as DNA: TGTGCTAGTGCCCCCGGCCCAGGGGGGCGGAACACTGAAGCTTTCTTT.

The V call is TRBV6-1, the J call TRBJ1-4; D is possibly TRBD1 (6 bases). Germline V lookup: CDR1 MNHNS, CDR2 SASEGT. The CDR3 has 14 residues. Trimming pared 5 bases from V and 5 bases from J, leaving 12 bases between. Here the CDR3 DNA reads TGTGCCAGCAGTTTACAGGGACTAAATGAAAAACTGTTTTTT. Encoded protein: CASSLQGLNEKLFF.

This clone was seen a few times. The rearrangement uses TRBV6-1 and TRBJ1-3; 10 nucleotides agree with TRBD1. V lost 4 bases to trimming and J lost 7 bases; unmatched junction nucleotides: 7. Germline V gives CDR1 MNHNS, CDR2 SASEGT. The CDR3 length is 15 residues. CDR3 protein: CASSVTSGQGNTIYF. The CDR3 DNA follows: TGTGCCAGCAGTGTTACCTCGGGACAGGGGAACACCATATATTTT.

The rearrangement uses TRBV7-9 and TRBJ1-5; TRBD1 is a possible D gene (6 bases). This CDR3 is 16 amino acids long. Germline CDR1 and CDR2: SEHNR and FQNEAQ (reference sequence). Trimming shortened V by 5 bases and J by 2 bases, and 16 bases separated the two germline ends. CDR3 sequence reads: CASSLGVAGGNQPQHF. CDR3 nucleotides: TGTGCCAGCAGCCTTGGGGTGGCAGGGGGCAATCAGCCCCAGCATTTT. The variable domain in full, completed from reference TRBV7-9 and TRBJ1-5, reads DTGVSQNPRHKITKRGQNVTFRCDPISEHNRLYWYRQTLGQGPEFLTYFQNEAQLEKSRLLSDRFSAERPKGSFSTLEIQRTEQGDSAMYLCASSLGVAGGNQPQHFGDGTRLSIL.

The chain couples TRBV4-1 to TRBJ1-1; D unresolved. The CDR3 covers 16 residues. The V gene's germline CDR1 is MGHRA and CDR2 YSYEKL. Trimming stripped 3 bases from V and 1 base from J, with 15 bases between. CDR3 protein: CASSQGRAVRNTEAFF. In nucleotides, the CDR3 is TGCGCCAGCAGCCAGGGGAGAGCGGTCCGGAACACTGAAGCTTTCTTT.

The chain couples TRBV29-1 to TRBJ1-1, with 7 positions matching TRBD1. The V gene's germline CDR1 is SQVTM and CDR2 ANQGSEA. The CDR3 has 12 residues. The trim removed 7 bases at V and 0 bases at J, leaving 2 bases unmatched. DNA for the CDR3: TGCAGCGGAAGGGGGCTGAACACTGAAGCTTTCTTT. It specifies CSGRGLNTEAFF.

The chain recombines TRBV2 with TRBJ1-1; 8 bases agree with TRBD1. This CDR3 is 16 amino acids long. Unmatched junction bases numbered 9, after V lost 6 bases and J lost 0 bases. Germline lookup yields CDR1 SNHLY and CDR2 FYNNEI. DNA of the CDR3: TGTGCCAGCAGAAAGGACAGGGAGATTATGAACACTGAAGCTTTCTTT. Translating gives CASRKDREIMNTEAFF.

The V and J genes are TRBV9 and TRBJ2-5; the D gene is possibly TRBD2 (6 bases). Germline V gene sequence: CDR1 SGDLS, CDR2 YYNGEE. The CDR3 loop spans 15 amino acids. Between the trimmed V and J ends, which lost 0 bases and 2 bases, there was a span of 11 bases. Written as DNA, the CDR3 is TGTGCCAGCAGCGTAGAAGGGAGGATACAAGAGACCCAGTACTTC. Its translation: CASSVEGRIQETQYF.

The chain employs TRBV2 and TRBJ2-1; TRBD1 might be the D (5 bases). The CDR3 extends over 13 amino acids. Germline CDR1 is SNHLY and CDR2 is FYNNEI. The V and J ends lost 5 bases and 5 bases respectively, with 10 bases between them. The CDR3 DNA sequence: TGTGCCAGCAGTCCCGACAGCCACAATGAGCAGTTCTTC. It codes for CASSPDSHNEQFF.

For this clone: Compared with germline, one end of the junction differs, possibly owing to a read error. The chain employs TRBV7-9 and TRBJ2-7, with D perhaps TRBD2 (6 bases). Germline lookup yields CDR1 SEHNR and CDR2 FQNEAQ (reference sequence). This CDR3 has 12 amino acids. CDR3 region: CSSSSLAYEQYF. The DNA for the CDR3 is TGTTCCAGCAGTTCTCTAGCGTACGAGCAGTACTTC.

V usage is TRBV9 and J usage is TRBJ1-1; perhaps TRBD1 as D (5 bases). There are 14 residues in the CDR3. V was clipped by 4 bases and J by 1 base, with 11 bases between them. The germline gives CDR1 SGDLS, CDR2 YYNGEE. The DNA of the CDR3 is TGTGCCAGCAGCCCGACAGTCCCGAACACTGAAGCTTTCTTT. Its translation: CASSPTVPNTEAFF.

The chain carries TRBV9 and TRBJ2-7; D might be TRBD1 (6 bases). Germline V lookup: CDR1 SGDLS, CDR2 YYNGEE. V shed 0 bases and J shed 2 bases, with 9 bases lying between them. CDR3 length equals 14 residues. The CDR3 loop reads CASSVGDTPYEQYF. DNA for the CDR3: TGTGCCAGCAGCGTAGGGGACACCCCCTACGAGCAGTACTTC.

This clone was observed a single time. The chain couples TRBV7-9 to TRBJ1-4; D remains ambiguous. V was shortened by 0 bases and J by 0 bases, with 5 bases between the two germline ends. The CDR3 has 15 amino acids. Germline CDR1 reads SEHNR; CDR2 reads FQNEAQ (reference sequence). The CDR3 nucleotides are TGTGCCAGCAGCTTAGCGCGGCCAACTAATGAAAAACTGTTTTTT. This codes for CASSLARPTNEKLFF. Using reference TRBV7-9 and TRBJ1-4 for the parts outside the CDR3, the full variable domain is DTGVSQNPRHKITKRGQNVTFRCDPISEHNRLYWYRQTLGQGPEFLTYFQNEAQLEKSRLLSDRFSAERPKGSFSTLEIQRTEQGDSAMYLCASSLARPTNEKLFFGSGTQLSVL.

The chain joins TRBV5-1 to TRBJ2-1; 12 bases align to TRBD2. The J segment lost 4 bases and the V segment lost 3 bases, leaving 5 bases of the junction unmatched. This CDR3 has 16 amino acids. Per germline, CDR1 SGHRS and CDR2 YFSETQ. CDR3 sequence reads: CASSSSGGAQYNEQFF. The CDR3 region has the DNA TGCGCCAGCAGCTCTAGCGGGGGGGCTCAGTACAATGAGCAGTTCTTC.

The chain joins TRBV29-1 to TRBJ2-1; D unclear. Germline V gene data show CDR1 as SQVTM and CDR2 as ANQGSEA. V lost 4 bases, J lost 3 bases, and 10 bases lay in between. CDR3 size: 13 residues. CDR3 residues: CSVAARNYNEQFF. The CDR3 DNA reads TGCAGCGTTGCCGCCAGGAACTACAATGAGCAGTTCTTC.

A single count supports this clone. Sequence at one end of the junction differs from germline and may be a read error. The V gene is TRBV6-5, the J gene TRBJ1-1; D not resolved. This CDR3 spans 14 amino acids. Germline values: CDR1 MNHEY, CDR2 SVGAGI. Written as DNA, the CDR3 is TGTGCCAGCGGTTACGCAGGCCTGAACACTGAAGCTTTCTTT. This sequence encodes CASGYAGLNTEAFF.

The sample holds one count of this clone. This chain connects TRBV11-3 to TRBJ2-7, with D possibly matching TRBD1 (5 bases). This CDR3 is built from 13 residues. V was cut by 2 bases and J by 3 bases, with 8 bases left in between. The germline V gene has CDR1 SGHNT and CDR2 YENEEA. CDR3 bases: TGTGCCAGCAGCTTAAGGGGAAACTACGAGCAGTACTTC. It encodes CASSLRGNYEQYF.

The genes are TRBV5-5 and TRBJ1-1; D gene uncertain. Germline CDR1 and CDR2: SGHKS and YYEKEE (reference sequence). Trimming removed 3 bases at V and 11 bases at J, with 14 bases between. CDR3 size: 12 residues. For the CDR3, the DNA is TGTGCCAGCAGCTCCTATTTGGGCGCGGCTTTCTTT. Translating it yields CASSSYLGAAFF.

Only one count was recorded for this clone. The J gene is TRBJ1-1, the V gene TRBV7-6, with 10 bases fitting TRBD1. Trimming took 0 bases from V and 4 from J; bases not matched to a gene: 11. Germline CDR1 is SGHVS and CDR2 is FNYEAQ. CDR3 length equals 18 residues. The CDR3 is CASSLAGQGSSIGTEAFF. The CDR3 DNA is TGTGCCAGCAGCTTAGCGGGACAGGGGTCGTCTATAGGCACTGAAGCTTTCTTT.

The rearrangement joins TRBV6-5 to TRBJ2-7, with 11 bases lining up with TRBD2. CDR3 size: 15 residues. Germline lookup yields CDR1 MNHEY and CDR2 SVGAGI. The V and J ends lost 5 bases and 2 bases, in that order; junction bases with no gene match: 5. CDR3 region: CASSVVSGGAYEQYF. The CDR3 DNA sequence: TGTGCCAGCAGTGTCGTTAGCGGGGGGGCCTACGAGCAGTACTTC.

The gene calls are TRBV19 and TRBJ2-2, with 13 bases that match TRBD2. Trimming removed 3 bases from V and 0 bases from J; junction bases left unmatched: 1. Germline values: CDR1 LNHDA, CDR2 SQIVND (reference sequence). The CDR3 consists of 17 residues. This CDR3 is CASSITSGGANTGELFF. DNA of the CDR3: TGTGCCAGTAGTATCACTAGCGGGGGGGCGAACACCGGGGAGCTGTTTTTT.